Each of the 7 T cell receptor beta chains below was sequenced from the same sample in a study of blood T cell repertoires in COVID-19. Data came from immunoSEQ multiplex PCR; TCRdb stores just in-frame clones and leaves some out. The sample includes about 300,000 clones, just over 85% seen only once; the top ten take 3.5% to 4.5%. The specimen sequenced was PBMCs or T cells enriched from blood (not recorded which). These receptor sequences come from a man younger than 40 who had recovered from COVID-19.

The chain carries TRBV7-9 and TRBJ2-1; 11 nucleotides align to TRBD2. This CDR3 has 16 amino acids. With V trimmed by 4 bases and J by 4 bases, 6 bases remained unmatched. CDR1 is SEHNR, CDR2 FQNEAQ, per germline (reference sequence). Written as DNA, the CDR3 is TGTGCCAGCAGCTCGAGACTAGCGGGACAATACAATGAGCAGTTCTTC. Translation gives CASSSRLAGQYNEQFF.

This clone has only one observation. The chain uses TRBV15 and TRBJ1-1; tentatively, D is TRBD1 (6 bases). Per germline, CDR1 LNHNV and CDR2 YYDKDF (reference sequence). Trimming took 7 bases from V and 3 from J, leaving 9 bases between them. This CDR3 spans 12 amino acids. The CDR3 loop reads CATNQGHTEAFF. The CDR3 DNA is TGTGCCACCAACCAGGGGCACACTGAAGCTTTCTTT.

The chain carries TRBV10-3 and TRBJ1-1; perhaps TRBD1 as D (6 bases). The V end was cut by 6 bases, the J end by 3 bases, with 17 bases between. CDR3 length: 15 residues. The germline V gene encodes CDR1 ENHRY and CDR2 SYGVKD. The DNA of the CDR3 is TGTGCCATCAGGAAAACGGGACAAGGCCACACTGAAGCTTTCTTT. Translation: CAIRKTGQGHTEAFF.

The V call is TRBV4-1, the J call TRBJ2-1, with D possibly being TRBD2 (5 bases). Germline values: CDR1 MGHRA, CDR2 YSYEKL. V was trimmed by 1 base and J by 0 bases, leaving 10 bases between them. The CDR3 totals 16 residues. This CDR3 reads CASSQGEWDSYNEQFF. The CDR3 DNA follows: TGCGCCAGCAGCCAAGGGGAGTGGGACTCCTACAATGAGCAGTTCTTC.

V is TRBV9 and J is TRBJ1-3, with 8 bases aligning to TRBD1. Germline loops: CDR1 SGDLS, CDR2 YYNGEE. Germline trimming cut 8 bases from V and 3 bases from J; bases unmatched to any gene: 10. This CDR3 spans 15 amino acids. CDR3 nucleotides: TGTGCCAGTAATACCCAGGGGGCGGATGGAAACACCATATATTTT. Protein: CASNTQGADGNTIYF. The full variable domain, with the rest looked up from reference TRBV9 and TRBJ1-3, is DSGVTQTPKHLITATGQRVTLRCSPRSGDLSVYWYQQSLDQGLQFLIQYYNGEERAKGNILERFSAQQFPDLHSELNLSSLELGDSALYFCASNTQGADGNTIYFGEGSWLTVV.

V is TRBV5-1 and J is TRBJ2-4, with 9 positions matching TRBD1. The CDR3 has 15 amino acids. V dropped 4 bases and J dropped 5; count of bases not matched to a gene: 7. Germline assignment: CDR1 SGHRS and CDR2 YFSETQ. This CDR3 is CASSVLQGAQNIQYF. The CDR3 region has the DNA TGCGCCAGCAGCGTCCTACAGGGGGCGCAAAACATTCAGTACTTC.

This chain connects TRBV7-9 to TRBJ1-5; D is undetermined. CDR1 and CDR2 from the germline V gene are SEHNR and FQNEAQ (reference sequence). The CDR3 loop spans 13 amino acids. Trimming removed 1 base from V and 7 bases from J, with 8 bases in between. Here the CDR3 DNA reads TGTGCCAGCAGCTTAGTTGGAGGCCAGCCCCAGCATTTT. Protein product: CASSLVGGQPQHF.